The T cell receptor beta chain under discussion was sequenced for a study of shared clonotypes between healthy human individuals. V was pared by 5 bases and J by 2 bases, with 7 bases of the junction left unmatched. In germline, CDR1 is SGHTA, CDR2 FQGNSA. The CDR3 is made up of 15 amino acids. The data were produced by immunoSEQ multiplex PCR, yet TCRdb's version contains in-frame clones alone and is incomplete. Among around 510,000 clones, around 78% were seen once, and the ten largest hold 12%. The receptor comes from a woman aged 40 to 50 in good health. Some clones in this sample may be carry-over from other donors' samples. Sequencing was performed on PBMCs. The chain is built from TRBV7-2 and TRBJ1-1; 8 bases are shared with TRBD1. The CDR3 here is CASSTRQGKNTEAFF. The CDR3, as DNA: TGTGCCAGCAGCACGAGACAGGGGAAAAACACTGAAGCTTTCTTT.